This T cell receptor beta chain was documented in a study of T cell clones after liver transplantation. The overall study: Patients counted as tolerant after at least one year off all immunosuppression, enzymes not exceeding twice normal. Study-wide results and caveats: In most of the 8 subjects, circulating graft-donor-reactive CD4 TCRbeta sequences fell significantly after transplant. The donor-reactive repertoire was only partly measurable in two subjects, lacking donor cells.

TCRdb's table, derived via immunoSEQ multiplex PCR, lists solely in-frame clones and lacks some. The sample yields around 76,000 clones, roughly 80% seen once. Points on this clone: Its cognate antigen is unknown.

This CDR3 is 11 amino acids long. Between the trimmed V and J ends, which lost 3 bases and 7 bases, there was a span of 8 bases. Germline V gene data show CDR1 as DFQATT and CDR2 as SNEGSKA (reference sequence). Specimen: CD4+ T cells from blood, collected 12 months after liver transplant. The TCR originated in a human patient who received a liver transplant. Some T cells could come from the graft donor. The J gene is TRBJ2-3, the V gene TRBV20-1; D unclear. This CDR3 reads CSASDAYTQYF. For the CDR3, the DNA is TGCAGTGCTAGTGACGCGTATACGCAGTATTTT.